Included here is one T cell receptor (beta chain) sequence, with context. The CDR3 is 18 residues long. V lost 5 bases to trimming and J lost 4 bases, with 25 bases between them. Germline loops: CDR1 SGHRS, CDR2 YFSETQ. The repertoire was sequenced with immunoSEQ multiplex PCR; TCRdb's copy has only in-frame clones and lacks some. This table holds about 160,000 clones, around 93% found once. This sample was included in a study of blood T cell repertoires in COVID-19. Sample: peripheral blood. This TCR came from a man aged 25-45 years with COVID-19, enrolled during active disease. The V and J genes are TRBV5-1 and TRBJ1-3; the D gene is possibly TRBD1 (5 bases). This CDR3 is CASSLKEIGGGTGNTIYF. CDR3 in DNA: TGCGCCAGCAGTTTGAAGGAAATCGGCGGGGGAACGGGAAACACCATATATTTT.